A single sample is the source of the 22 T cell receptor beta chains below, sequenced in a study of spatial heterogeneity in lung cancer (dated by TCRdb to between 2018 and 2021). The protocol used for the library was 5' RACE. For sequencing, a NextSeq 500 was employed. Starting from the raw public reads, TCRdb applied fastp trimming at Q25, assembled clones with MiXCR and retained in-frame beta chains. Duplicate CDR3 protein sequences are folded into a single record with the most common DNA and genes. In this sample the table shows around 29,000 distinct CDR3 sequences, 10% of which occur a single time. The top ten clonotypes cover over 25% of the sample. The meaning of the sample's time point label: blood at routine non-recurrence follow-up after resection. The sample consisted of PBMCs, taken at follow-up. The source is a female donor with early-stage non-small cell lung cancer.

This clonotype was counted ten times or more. The CDR3 reads CASIRTGNTGELFF. CDR3 in DNA: TGTGCCAGCATAAGGACAGGGAACACCGGGGAGCTGTTTTTT. V and J are TRBV28 and TRBJ2-2; TRBD1 matches 7 bases. The CDR3 totals 14 residues. The ends lost 7 bases at V and 1 base at J; junction bases unmatched: 3. Germline lookup yields CDR1 MDHEN and CDR2 SYDVKM.

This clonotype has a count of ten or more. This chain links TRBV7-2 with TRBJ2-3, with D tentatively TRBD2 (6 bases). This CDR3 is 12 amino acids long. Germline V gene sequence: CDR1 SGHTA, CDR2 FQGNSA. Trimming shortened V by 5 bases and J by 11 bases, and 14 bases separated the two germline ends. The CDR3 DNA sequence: TGTGCCAGCAGCCCCCGGGAGAGAAGGCAGTATTTT. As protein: CASSPRERRQYF.

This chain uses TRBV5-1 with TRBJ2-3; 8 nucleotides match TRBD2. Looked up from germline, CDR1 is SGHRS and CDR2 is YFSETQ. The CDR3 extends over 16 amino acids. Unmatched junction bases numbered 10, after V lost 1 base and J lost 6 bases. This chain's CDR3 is CASSLYSGEYADTQYF. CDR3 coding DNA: TGCGCCAGCAGCTTGTATAGCGGGGAATACGCGGATACGCAGTATTTT.

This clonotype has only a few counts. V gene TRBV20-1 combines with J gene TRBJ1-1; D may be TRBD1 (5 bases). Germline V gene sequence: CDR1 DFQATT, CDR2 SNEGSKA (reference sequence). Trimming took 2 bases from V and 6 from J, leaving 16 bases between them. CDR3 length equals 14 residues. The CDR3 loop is CSARPPGGIPEAFF. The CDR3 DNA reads TGCAGTGCTAGACCACCGGGGGGGATTCCTGAAGCTTTCTTT.

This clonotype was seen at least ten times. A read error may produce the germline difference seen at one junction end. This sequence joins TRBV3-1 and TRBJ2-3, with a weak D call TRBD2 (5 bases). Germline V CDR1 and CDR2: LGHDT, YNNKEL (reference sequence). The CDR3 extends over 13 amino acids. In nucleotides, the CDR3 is TGTGCCAGCAGCCTCGCTAGCAGAGATACGCAGTATTTT. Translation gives CASSLASRDTQYF.

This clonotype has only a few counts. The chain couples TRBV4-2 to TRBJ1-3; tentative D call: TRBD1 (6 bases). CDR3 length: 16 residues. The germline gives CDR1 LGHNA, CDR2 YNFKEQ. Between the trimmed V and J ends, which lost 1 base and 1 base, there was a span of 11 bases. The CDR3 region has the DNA TGTGCCAGCAGCCAAGGAGCGGGGGCGTCTGGAAACACCATATATTTT. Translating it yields CASSQGAGASGNTIYF.

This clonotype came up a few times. CDR3 protein: CSASPGGSSKNIQYF. The CDR3, as DNA: TGCAGTGCTAGTCCAGGGGGCTCTTCCAAAAACATTCAGTACTTC. The J gene is TRBJ2-4, the V gene TRBV20-1, with 8 nucleotides matching TRBD1. Germline trimming cut 3 bases from V and 2 bases from J; bases unmatched to any gene: 6. Germline CDR1 reads DFQATT; CDR2 reads SNEGSKA (reference sequence). The CDR3 consists of 15 residues.

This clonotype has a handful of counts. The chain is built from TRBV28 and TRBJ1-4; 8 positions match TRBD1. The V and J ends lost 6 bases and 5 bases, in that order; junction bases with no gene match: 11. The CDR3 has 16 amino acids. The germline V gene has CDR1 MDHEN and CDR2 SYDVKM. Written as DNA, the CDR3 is TGTGCCAGCAGCTTTCCGGGACAGGTTAAAAATGAAAAACTGTTTTTT. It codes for CASSFPGQVKNEKLFF. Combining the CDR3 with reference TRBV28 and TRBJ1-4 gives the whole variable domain DVKVTQSSRYLVKRTGEKVFLECVQDMDHENMFWYRQDPGLGLRLIYFSYDVKMKEKGDIPEGYSVSREKKERFSLILESASTNQTSMYLCASSFPGQVKNEKLFFGSGTQLSVL.

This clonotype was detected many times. CDR3 sequence (DNA): TGTGCCAGCTCACCACGGGGTGGGACAGTTCTCGCTGAAGCTTTCTTT. It codes for CASSPRGGTVLAEAFF. The genes are TRBV18 and TRBJ1-1, with 7 bases lining up with TRBD1. The V segment lost 1 base and the J segment 6 bases; nucleotides outside the gene matches: 11. This CDR3 has 16 amino acids. The V gene's germline CDR1 is KGHSH and CDR2 LQKENI.

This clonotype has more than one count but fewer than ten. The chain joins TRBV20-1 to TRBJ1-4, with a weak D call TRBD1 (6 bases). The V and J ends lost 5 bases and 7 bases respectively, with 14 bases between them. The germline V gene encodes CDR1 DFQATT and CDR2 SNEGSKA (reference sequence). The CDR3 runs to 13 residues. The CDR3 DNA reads TGCAGTGCTTTGACAGGAAGGGTTGAAAAACTGTTTTTT. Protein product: CSALTGRVEKLFF.

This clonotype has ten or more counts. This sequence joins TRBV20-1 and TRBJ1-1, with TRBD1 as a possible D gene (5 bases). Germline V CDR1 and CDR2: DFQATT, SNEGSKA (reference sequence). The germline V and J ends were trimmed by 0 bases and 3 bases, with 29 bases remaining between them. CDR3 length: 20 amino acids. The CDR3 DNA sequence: TGCAGTGCTAGAGAAGACCTGCGAGGAAGGTCCCCGACAGACTACACTGAAGCTTTCTTT. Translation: CSAREDLRGRSPTDYTEAFF.

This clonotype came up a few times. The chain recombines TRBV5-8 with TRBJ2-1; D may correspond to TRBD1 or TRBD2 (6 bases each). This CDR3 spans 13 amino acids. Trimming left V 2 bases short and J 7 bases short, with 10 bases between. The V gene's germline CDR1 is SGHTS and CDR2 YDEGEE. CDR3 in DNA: TGTGCCAGCAGCTTTCAAGGGGGGAATGAGCAGTTCTTC. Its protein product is CASSFQGGNEQFF. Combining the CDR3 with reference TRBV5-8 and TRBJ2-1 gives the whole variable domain EAGVTQSPTHLIKTRGQQATLRCSPISGHTSVYWYQQALGLGLQFLLWYDEGEERNRGNFPPRFSGRQFPNYSSELNVNALELEDSALYLCASSFQGGNEQFFGPGTRLTVL.

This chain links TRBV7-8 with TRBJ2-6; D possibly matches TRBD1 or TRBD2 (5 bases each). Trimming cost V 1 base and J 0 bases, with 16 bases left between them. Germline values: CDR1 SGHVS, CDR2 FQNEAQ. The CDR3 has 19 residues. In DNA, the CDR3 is TGTGCCAGCAGCTTAGGGCGGGCAGGGAGCAGCTCTGGGGCCAACGTCCTGACTTTC. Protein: CASSLGRAGSSSGANVLTF.

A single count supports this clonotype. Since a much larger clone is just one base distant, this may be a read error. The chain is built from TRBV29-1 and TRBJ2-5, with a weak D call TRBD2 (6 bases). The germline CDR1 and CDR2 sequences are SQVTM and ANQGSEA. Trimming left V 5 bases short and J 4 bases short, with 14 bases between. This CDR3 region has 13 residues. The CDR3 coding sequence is TGCAGCGTTATACGGGAGTACCGAGAGACCCAGTACTTC. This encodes CSVIREYRETQYF. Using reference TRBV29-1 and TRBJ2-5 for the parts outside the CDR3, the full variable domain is SAVISQKPSRDICQRGTSLTIQCQVDSQVTMMFWYRQQPGQSLTLIATANQGSEATYESGFVIDKFPISRPNLTFSTLTVSNMSPEDSSIYLCSVIREYRETQYFGPGTRLLVL.

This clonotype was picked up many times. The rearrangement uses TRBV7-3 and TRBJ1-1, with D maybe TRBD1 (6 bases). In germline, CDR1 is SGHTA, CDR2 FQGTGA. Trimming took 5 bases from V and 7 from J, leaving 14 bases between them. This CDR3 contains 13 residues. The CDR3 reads CASSPHPDSEAFF. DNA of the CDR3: TGTGCCAGCAGCCCCCATCCGGACAGTGAAGCTTTCTTT.

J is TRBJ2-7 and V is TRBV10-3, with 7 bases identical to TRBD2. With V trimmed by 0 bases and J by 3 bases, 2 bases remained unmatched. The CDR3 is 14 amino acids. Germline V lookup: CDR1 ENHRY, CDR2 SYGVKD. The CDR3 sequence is CAISESGGSYEQYF. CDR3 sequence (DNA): TGTGCCATCAGTGAGTCGGGAGGGAGCTACGAGCAGTACTTC.

In nucleotides, the CDR3 is TGTGCCAGCAGCTTAGAGGGTTCGGGGCCCCCCGATCAGCCCCAGCATTTT. Its translation is CASSLEGSGPPDQPQHF. The chain uses TRBV7-2 and TRBJ1-5; D is possibly TRBD1 (5 bases). V shed 1 base and J shed 5 bases, with 18 bases lying between them. Germline CDR1 reads SGHTA; CDR2 reads FQGNSA. The CDR3 contains 17 residues.

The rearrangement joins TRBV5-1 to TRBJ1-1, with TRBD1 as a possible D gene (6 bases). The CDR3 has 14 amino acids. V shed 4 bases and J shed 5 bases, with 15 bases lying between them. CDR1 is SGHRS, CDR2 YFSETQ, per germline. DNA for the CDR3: TGCGCCAGCAGCGCGTTACAGGGCAGAACTGAAGCTTTCTTT. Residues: CASSALQGRTEAFF.

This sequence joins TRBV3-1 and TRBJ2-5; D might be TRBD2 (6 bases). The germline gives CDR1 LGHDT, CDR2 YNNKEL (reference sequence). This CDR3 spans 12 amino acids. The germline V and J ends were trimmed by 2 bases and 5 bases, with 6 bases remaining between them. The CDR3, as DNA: TGTGCCAGCAGCCAAAGCGGGGAGACCCAGTACTTC. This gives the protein CASSQSGETQYF.

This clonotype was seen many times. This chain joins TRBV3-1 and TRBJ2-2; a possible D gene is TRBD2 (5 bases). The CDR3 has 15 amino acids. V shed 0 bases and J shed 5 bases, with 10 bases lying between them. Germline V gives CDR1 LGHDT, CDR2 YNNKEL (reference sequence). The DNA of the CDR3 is TGTGCCAGCAGCCAAGAAGAGTGGAGGACCGGGGAGCTGTTTTTT. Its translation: CASSQEEWRTGELFF.

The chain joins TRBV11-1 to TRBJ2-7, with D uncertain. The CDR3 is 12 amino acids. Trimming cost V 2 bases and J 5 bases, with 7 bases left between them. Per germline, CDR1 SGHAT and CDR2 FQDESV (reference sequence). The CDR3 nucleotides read TGTGCCAGCAGCTTATTTGGGGACGAGCAGTACTTC. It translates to CASSLFGDEQYF.

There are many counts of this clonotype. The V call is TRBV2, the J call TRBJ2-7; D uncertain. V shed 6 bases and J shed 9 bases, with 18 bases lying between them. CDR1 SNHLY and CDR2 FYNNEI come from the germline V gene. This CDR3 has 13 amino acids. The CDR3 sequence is CASRSGPNLGQYF. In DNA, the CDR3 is TGTGCCAGCAGGTCAGGACCTAACCTGGGGCAGTACTTC.